This T cell receptor (beta chain) was observed in a study of cytomegalovirus exposure and HLA in healthy donors. In the PCR, 60 Vbeta and 13 Jbeta primers were used. Profiling relied on immunoSEQ multiplex PCR, and the TCRdb table lists in-frame clones only, not all of them. This table has over 100,000 clones, approximately 87% appearing once. The germline V gene encodes CDR1 SGDLS and CDR2 YYNGEE. V gave up 0 bases and J gave up 4 bases; unmatched junction bases: 6. This CDR3 region has 15 residues. The chain joins TRBV9 to TRBJ2-7; TRBD2 matches 8 bases. The sequence was obtained from a man aged 35 to 55 in good health and CMV-seronegative. Sequencing input: PBMCs. As DNA, the CDR3 is TGTGCCAGCAGCGTAGGTGCGGGGGGCGAATACGAGCAGTACTTC. Residues: CASSVGAGGEYEQYF.